A single sample is the source of the 17 T cell receptor beta chains below, sequenced in a study of response to subunit inactivated influenza vaccine. TCRdb re-called the RT-PCR reads with MiXCR, one entry per CDR3 protein. This sample has hundreds of thousands of distinct CDR3 sequences; roughly 13% occur once, and the top ten carry 13%. The sample consisted of PBMCs from blood, taken 40 to 50 days after vaccination. The receptor set was obtained from a middle-aged man who received an inactivated influenza vaccine.

The CDR3 DNA sequence: TGTGCCAGCAGTTTATGGACAGGGGAGGTTTACAATGAGCAGTTCTTC. Protein sequence: CASSLWTGEVYNEQFF. The rearrangement uses TRBV28 and TRBJ2-1; 8 bases align to TRBD1. This CDR3 has 16 residues. Germline CDR1 and CDR2: MDHEN and SYDVKM. The V and J ends lost 0 bases and 4 bases, in that order; junction bases with no gene match: 5.

V is TRBV15 and J is TRBJ1-5; 9 bases line up with TRBD1. Trimming at V came to 0 bases and at J to 6 bases, leaving 3 bases not matched to a gene. The CDR3 runs 15 residues. Germline loops: CDR1 LNHNV, CDR2 YYDKDF (reference sequence). The CDR3: CATSRDPTGGQPQHF. The DNA of the CDR3 is TGTGCCACCAGCAGAGATCCGACAGGGGGTCAGCCCCAGCATTTT.

The genes are TRBV7-2 and TRBJ2-1; no clear D. V was pared by 1 base and J by 7 bases, with 8 bases between. This CDR3 is 13 amino acids long. CDR1 SGHTA and CDR2 FQGNSA come from the germline V gene. The CDR3 region is CASSLGTWNEQFF. Here the CDR3 DNA reads TGTGCCAGCAGCTTAGGGACGTGGAATGAGCAGTTCTTC.

This clonotype was seen only a few times. The CDR3 DNA reads TGCAGTGCTCCCGGGACAGGGAATCCCGGGGAGCTGTTTTTT. It translates to CSAPGTGNPGELFF. V usage is TRBV20-1 and J usage is TRBJ2-2; TRBD1 aligns across 9 bases. Losses at the gene ends were 5 bases for V and 6 bases for J; bases not matched to a gene: 7. CDR1 and CDR2 from the germline V gene are DFQATT and SNEGSKA (reference sequence). CDR3 length equals 14 residues.

At least ten counts were recorded for this clonotype. The chain employs TRBV24-1 and TRBJ2-1; D call uncertain. The CDR3 totals 13 residues. CDR1 is KGHDR, CDR2 SFDVKD, per germline. V lost 0 bases and J lost 7, with 6 bases in between. DNA of the CDR3: TGTGCCACCAGTGATTTGCTATCGAATGAGCAGTTCTTC. Its translation is CATSDLLSNEQFF.

The sample holds many counts of this clonotype. Germline and junction disagree at one end, which may indicate a read error. This chain connects TRBV28 to TRBJ2-5; TRBD2 agrees at 9 bases. Germline values: CDR1 MDHEN, CDR2 SYDVKM. The CDR3 consists of 14 residues. CDR3 nucleotides: TGTGCCAGCACCCCGGTCGGTAGCGGGGGCCTGGAGTCCTTC. Translating it yields CASTPVGSGGLESF.

V gene TRBV3-1 combines with J gene TRBJ2-1; 13 bases are shared with TRBD2. Germline V lookup: CDR1 LGHDT, CDR2 YNNKEL (reference sequence). Germline trimming cut 1 base from V and 3 bases from J; bases unmatched to any gene: 9. The CDR3 has 19 amino acids. The CDR3 loop reads CASSQGTSGGPESYNEQFF. CDR3 nucleotide sequence: TGTGCCAGCAGCCAAGGGACTAGCGGGGGCCCCGAAAGCTACAATGAGCAGTTCTTC.

The chain has TRBV12-3 or TRBV12-4 and TRBJ1-1; D possibly corresponds to TRBD1 (6 bases). The CDR3 is made up of 13 amino acids. Trimming removed 7 bases from V and 3 bases from J, with 12 bases in between. This CDR3 reads CASTPGGHTEAFF. The CDR3 region has the DNA TGTGCCAGCACTCCTGGGGGGCACACTGAAGCTTTCTTT.

This clonotype turned up a few times. The chain uses TRBV20-1 and TRBJ2-3, with 7 bases fitting TRBD2. The CDR3 contains 13 residues. The V and J ends lost 4 bases and 6 bases, in that order; junction bases with no gene match: 7. Germline values: CDR1 DFQATT, CDR2 SNEGSKA (reference sequence). The CDR3 DNA reads TGCAGTGCTACGAGACTAGCAGGTGATACGCAGTATTTT. Protein sequence: CSATRLAGDTQYF.

This clonotype was observed many times. This chain connects TRBV4-3 to TRBJ2-1, with TRBD2 as a possible D gene (5 bases). V was trimmed by 0 bases and J by 0 bases, leaving 12 bases between them. CDR1 LGHNA and CDR2 YSLEER come from the germline V gene. The CDR3 covers 17 residues. The DNA for the CDR3 is TGCGCCAGCAGCCAAGATCTGCGGGCGTCCTCCTACAATGAGCAGTTCTTC. Translation: CASSQDLRASSYNEQFF.

This clonotype was found a few times. The chain combines TRBV5-1 with TRBJ1-1, with a tentative D call TRBD1 (5 bases). CDR3 size: 14 residues. V was shortened by 0 bases and J by 5 bases, with 11 bases between the two germline ends. The germline V gene encodes CDR1 SGHRS and CDR2 YFSETQ. The CDR3 nucleotides read TGCGCCAGCAGCTTGGTAGGGGATGGGACTGAAGCTTTCTTT. Protein: CASSLVGDGTEAFF.

The CDR3 is CASSRTRDWNTEAFF. CDR3 DNA sequence: TGTGCCAGCAGCCGAACCAGGGACTGGAACACTGAAGCTTTCTTT. The chain combines TRBV11-2 with TRBJ1-1; D perhaps matches TRBD1 (5 bases). CDR3 size: 15 residues. With 5 bases removed from V and 1 base from J, the gap between germline ends came to 14 bases. Germline loops: CDR1 SGHAT, CDR2 FQNNGV.

V is TRBV19 and J is TRBJ2-3, with 8 nucleotides matching TRBD2. CDR1 is LNHDA and CDR2 is SQIVND in the germline V gene (reference sequence). V was clipped by 5 bases and J by 2 bases; unmatched bases: 6. CDR3 length: 15 residues. As DNA, the CDR3 is TGTGCCAGTAGTCGGGGGGGCCAGGACACAGATACGCAGTATTTT. Translation: CASSRGGQDTDTQYF.

The chain carries TRBV20-1 and TRBJ2-5; TRBD2 aligns across 9 bases. Germline V gene data show CDR1 as DFQATT and CDR2 as SNEGSKA (reference sequence). The V and J ends lost 0 bases and 5 bases, in that order; junction bases with no gene match: 10. The CDR3 is 16 amino acids. The CDR3 loop reads CSARDPLAGFRETQYF. The CDR3 nucleotides read TGCAGTGCTAGAGACCCTCTAGCGGGGTTCCGGGAGACCCAGTACTTC.

This clonotype was counted a few times. The rearrangement links TRBV3-1 to TRBJ2-7; perhaps TRBD2 as D (5 bases). V was cut by 1 base and J by 0 bases, with 16 bases left in between. This CDR3 is built from 17 residues. The germline gives CDR1 LGHDT, CDR2 YNNKEL (reference sequence). The CDR3 DNA is TGTGCCAGCAGCCAAGGTGGGAGCCAGCGGTTCTCCTACGAGCAGTACTTC. This translates into CASSQGGSQRFSYEQYF.

V and J are TRBV5-1 and TRBJ1-1; TRBD1 is a possible D gene (6 bases). The V and J ends lost 4 bases and 1 base respectively, with 20 bases between them. The CDR3 contains 17 residues. Germline V gives CDR1 SGHRS, CDR2 YFSETQ. CDR3 in amino acids: CASSPTLRQATNTEAFF. The DNA for the CDR3 is TGCGCCAGCAGCCCCACCCTTCGACAGGCGACGAACACTGAAGCTTTCTTT.

This clonotype was recorded a few times. The V and J genes are TRBV12-3 or TRBV12-4 and TRBJ1-4; a weak D match, TRBD1 (6 bases). The V end lost 5 bases, the J end lost 5 bases, and 15 bases lay between the germline ends. This CDR3 has 15 amino acids. CDR3 in DNA: TGTGCCAGCAGTCCCCGCCCCCAGGGGAATGAAAAACTGTTTTTT. As protein: CASSPRPQGNEKLFF.